This TCR beta chain came from a study of identical twins. Study outcomes and limitations: Cord blood beta clonotypes present at high abundance carried fewer insertions; no such pattern appeared in memory repertoires. Models came in too low on out-of-frame TCR alpha sharing in monozygotic twins.

This clonotype was seen a few times. Its antigen is currently unknown. A single record per CDR3 protein comes from TCRdb applying MiXCR to the 5' RACE reads. The profile shows 540,000 or so distinct CDR3 sequences, around 20% of them singletons. Germline CDR1 is ENHRY and CDR2 is SYGVKD. V was shortened by 7 bases and J by 4 bases, with 20 bases between the two germline ends. The CDR3 has 16 residues. Every sampled donor was Caucasian and healthy. The same sample was also used in a study of yellow fever vaccine responses in identical twins. As that report states: Vaccine T cell responses of twins reportedly seemed partly convergent and partly personalized.

The specimen was CD4+ T cells sorted from blood. The chain employs TRBV10-3 and TRBJ1-3; D ambiguous. This sequence was found in a woman between 18 and 29 years old in good health. The CDR3: CAITQNRAQSGNTIYF. CDR3 DNA sequence: TGTGCCATCACCCAAAACCGGGCCCAGTCCGGAAACACCATATATTTT.